This TCR beta chain originates from a study of blood T cells in healthy people across ages. The V gene's germline CDR1 is MNHEY and CDR2 SVGAGI. The CDR3 sequence is 14 residues long. V gave up 2 bases and J gave up 3 bases; unmatched junction bases: 2. A J-beta primer mix and a sample-barcoded 5' primer were used in a second PCR of roughly 6 to 12 cycles. Via MiXCR, TCRdb re-called the 5' RACE reads, giving one row per CDR3 protein. This table holds about 1.4 million distinct CDR3 sequences, around 59% found once. There are a few counts of this clonotype. The V gene is TRBV6-5, the J gene TRBJ2-3; TRBD1 aligns across 7 bases. Sequenced material: blood. This TCR derives from a young man in good health. CDR3 sequence reads: CASSYGQATDTQYF. CDR3 in DNA: TGTGCCAGCAGTTACGGACAGGCGACAGATACGCAGTATTTT.